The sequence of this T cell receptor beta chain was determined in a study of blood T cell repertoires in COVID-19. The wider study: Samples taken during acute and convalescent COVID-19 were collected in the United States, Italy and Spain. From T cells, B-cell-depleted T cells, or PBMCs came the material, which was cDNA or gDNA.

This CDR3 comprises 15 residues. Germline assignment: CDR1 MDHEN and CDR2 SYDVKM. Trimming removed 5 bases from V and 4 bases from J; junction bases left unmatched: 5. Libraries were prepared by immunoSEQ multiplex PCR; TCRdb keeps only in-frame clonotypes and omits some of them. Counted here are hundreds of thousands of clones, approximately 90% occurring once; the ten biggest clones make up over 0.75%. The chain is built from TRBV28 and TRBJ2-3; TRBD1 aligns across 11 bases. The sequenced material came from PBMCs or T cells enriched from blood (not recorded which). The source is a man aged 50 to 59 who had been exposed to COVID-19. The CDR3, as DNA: TGTGCCAGCAGTACCGGACAGGGGGCGGCAGATACGCAGTATTTT. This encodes CASSTGQGAADTQYF.